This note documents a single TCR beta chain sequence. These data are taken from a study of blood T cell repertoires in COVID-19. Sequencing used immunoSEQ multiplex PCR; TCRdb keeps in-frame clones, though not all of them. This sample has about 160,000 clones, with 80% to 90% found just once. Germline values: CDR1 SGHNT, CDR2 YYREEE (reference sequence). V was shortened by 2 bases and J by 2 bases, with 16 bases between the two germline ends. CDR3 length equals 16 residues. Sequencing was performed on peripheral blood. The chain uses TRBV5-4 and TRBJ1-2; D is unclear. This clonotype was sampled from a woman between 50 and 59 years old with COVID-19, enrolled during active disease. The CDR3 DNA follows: TGTGCCAGCAGCTTAGGTTTCAATAGCATAAACTATGGCTACACCTTC. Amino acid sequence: CASSLGFNSINYGYTF.